This TCR beta chain comes out of a study of cytomegalovirus exposure and HLA in healthy donors (dated by TCRdb to about 2017). Regarding the complete study: An earlier analysis of roughly 610 of the donors reported about 300 Gb of sequence data and around 100 million unique TCR beta sequences obtained from about 200 million T cells. A separate validation cohort of about 110 different subjects was used in addition to the approximately 700-subject first cohort. A later genetic analysis took genome-wide SNP genotypes for about 55% of the 666 donors and used that subset as a discovery cohort. Roughly five DR-DQ haplotypes were handled as single units for association and clustering because linkage in the cohort was strong. The number of typed donors differed by locus: roughly 629-640 for A, B, C, DRB1 and DQB1; approximately 520 for DQA1; 606 for DPA1; and around 490 for DPB1. The genetic ancestry cluster associated with self-reported Caucasian donors included over 80% of the 350 to 500 genotyped donors. The study aimed to test whether cataloging public T cell receptors could reveal signatures of past pathogen exposure. Both class I and class II loci were covered by HLA typing, at four-digit resolution. Donor age, sex, ethnicity and CMV serostatus were compiled together with the repertoire data. To predict cytomegalovirus infection status, the study brought together high-throughput TCR immunosequencing, statistical association of individual TCRs with disease status, and machine learning. The study profiled the T cell repertoires of 550 to 700 subjects by immunosequencing and related them to cytomegalovirus serostatus. Across 398 genotyped donors of the cohort, an average of about 240,000 unique TCR beta nucleotide sequences per donor were sequenced, and roughly 18% of those sequences were non-productive. About 280 gigabases of sequencing data and around 85 million unique TCR sequences made up an early release that covered several hundred HLA-typed donors. Rather than drawing on any new phenotypic data, the later analysis identified candidate immune exposures from TCR beta sequences and the way those sequences occurred across donors. To study patterns of TCR occurrence, a later analysis re-analyzed previously published TCR beta repertoires from more than 550 donors and added high-resolution HLA genotyping. An earlier analysis of nearly 600 of the donors applied high-throughput TCR beta sequencing to assess whether each TCR beta V gene segment acted as functional or pseudogenic. Every repertoire in the discovery cohort had been generated on one and the same sequencing platform.

The cohort was made up of roughly 670 healthy bone marrow donors. At the time of sampling, all cohort members were nominally healthy, though unrecorded immune exposures were likely present. The donor tested CMV seropositive and was one of the 289 seropositive cohort members. A peripheral blood sample was collected from each donor, and TCR beta sequencing was performed on peripheral blood mononuclear cells. Genomic DNA was extracted from the blood cell samples with the Qiagen DNeasy Blood Extraction Kit. The library was obtained by the immunoSEQ multiplex PCR assay. The multiplex PCR relied on a mix of 60 forward primers for TCR Vbeta segments and 13 reverse primers for TCR Jbeta segments. A multiplex PCR assay on genomic DNA amplified the CDR3 region of rearranged TCR beta genes. The Illumina HiSeq System was used to sequence the amplified TCR beta libraries as 87-base-pair reads. The study's own analysis went as follows. Across the 600 to 700 repertoires, a later analysis counted 60 million to 90 million unique TCR beta chains, some 11 million of which were shared by at least two donors. Raw reads were error-corrected and collapsed into unique sequences with a nearest-neighbor algorithm that merged closely related sequences to remove PCR and sequencing errors. CDR3 sequences were aligned to IMGT reference sequences to assign V, D and J gene segments. For a sequence to be retained, a match of at least six nucleotides to both a V gene segment and a J gene segment was required. Rearrangements were called productive when the CDR3 lacked stop codons and stayed in frame with V and J; all others were non-productive. Following IMGT convention, CDR3 was defined as the stretch from the second conserved V-encoded cysteine up to the conserved J-encoded phenylalanine. The earlier analysis of fewer than 700 of the donors excluded sequences that lacked an unambiguous match to a single V gene segment. An earlier analysis of 587 of the donors classified V segments as functional when productive rearrangements were above 56.7% and as segregating when the standard deviation between donors was above 5%. A statistical classification framework was built for diagnosing cytomegalovirus status from the catalog of TCR beta chain sequences. In a later analysis, TCR nucleotide sequences were compared against IMGT/GENE-DB human TR gene sequences so that V and J genes could be assigned. In a later analysis, CDR3 sequences and most-parsimonious VDJ recombination scenarios were assigned using the TCRdist pipeline. In a later analysis, each TCR beta chain was defined by its CDR3 amino acid sequence together with its V-gene family, and reads lacking a unique V-gene family were excluded. A later analysis removed roughly 590 highly shared, low-generation-probability nucleotide sequences to deal with suspected cross-contamination and a sequencing artifact. For each public chain, a later analysis derived a clonal expansion index from normalized ranks of inferred template counts within each repertoire. Generation probabilities in a later analysis came from a VDJ recombination model fitted to out-of-frame rearrangements, and those results were checked against IGoR. In a later analysis, hypergeometric tests were used to score TCR-TCR, TCR-HLA and TCR-CMV co-occurrence, with a repertoire-size bias correction applied to TCR pairs. A later analysis estimated false discovery rates by permuting HLA or CMV assignments 20 times. In a later analysis, co-occurring TCRs were grouped using DBSCAN, and TCRdist sequence similarity was added for clustering within HLA-allele-positive subsets. For co-occurrence clustering, repertoires with fewer than 30,000 or more than 120,000 public chains were excluded, along with roughly five repertoires with anomalous nucleotide sharing. TCRdb mirrors the immuneACCESS table, restricted to in-frame sequences. Some clones are absent from its copies; in checked studies, under half trace to an unresolved V gene, and the reason for the others is unknown. For V, J and clone size, that table is used; D and trimming come from the DNA. In all, the sample holds 150,000 to 200,000 clones, and around 80% of those were seen once. The ten top clones hold 6.5% to 8.5% of the sample.

Points the paper makes about the study in general: Some IMGT-functional V segments, including TRBV6-2 and TRBV6-3, could not be distinguished by the 87-base-pair reads and were therefore excluded. According to a later genetic analysis, donors in an Asian-associated ancestry cluster had fewer N-insertions in productive TCRs than the approximately 710-donor mean. In a later analysis, 16,951 TCR beta sequences were associated with specific HLA alleles at a false discovery rate of 0.05. Most TCR sequences were seen in very few donors, while some public TCRs were found in many individuals. In a later analysis, TCR association rates were found to vary across HLA loci, with the most associated TCRs seen for DRB1 alleles and the fewest for HLA-C alleles. According to a later analysis, most CMV-associated TCR beta chains appeared to be HLA-restricted, and the HLA associations seemed to be driven largely by CMV exposure. A total of 150 or so TCR beta chains were listed by the study as associated with cytomegalovirus. Because some donors lacked HLA typing at each locus, the association tests relied only on the typed subset. Presence/absence analyses assumed roughly uniform sequencing depth across donors, an assumption that may not hold. V-gene and J-gene trimming of TCR beta chains was associated with a missense DCLRE1C variant in a later genetic analysis, and the association was replicated in an independent cohort. Linkage disequilibrium might explain the correlated functional status among segregating V segments, but an unknown experimental factor could not be ruled out. Broadly in line with IMGT annotations, most TCR beta V segments showed up in productive rearrangements about 87% or about 30% of the time in an earlier analysis of several hundred of the donors. Because counts were too low, some 17 rarely observed V segments, including chromosome 9 orphons, were left out of the earlier analysis of 500 to 650 of the donors. Several of the top co-occurrence clusters appeared to be linked to parvovirus B19, influenza, CMV and Epstein-Barr virus, according to a later analysis. The authors suggested that the approach could potentially be generalized to other disease states and immunological phenotypes. In this cohort, only TCR beta chains were sequenced, and detectable features were limited by the absence of alpha or paired-chain data. A later analysis found that HLA-associated TCR beta chains were more clonally expanded and had lower generation probabilities than equally common non-associated chains. The classifier was reported to diagnose cytomegalovirus status with high specificity and sensitivity in both the original and validation cohorts. The only immune exposure information available for the cohort was CMV serostatus. In vitro tests confirmed that a few of the cytomegalovirus-associated TCR beta chains recognize cytomegalovirus antigens. A further reported finding was that TCR beta sequences accurately predicted the HLA-A and HLA-B alleles for most subjects in the first cohort. When HLA alleles, especially DR and DQ, strongly co-occurred, TCR associations were difficult to assign to individual alleles. A cluster of highly shared sequence variants was judged likely to be a technical artifact of the sequencing pipeline.

In its sample, this clone was seen once. Its antigen target is currently unknown. Base quality data are lacking; no much larger clone is found one base away. Per the germline V gene, SGHAT is the CDR1 and FQNNGV is the CDR2. The CDR3 covers 14 residues, taking in both the cysteine and the phenylalanine. Solely the CDR3 DNA is kept, with 42 bases framed from the first base. A distance of 14 bases separates the germline ends of V and J, which lose 5 bases and 6 bases respectively. Input material: PBMCs. This clonotype was obtained from a woman aged 40-49 years in good health and CMV-seropositive. Recombination linked TRBV11-2 to TRBJ2-1, with the D gene not confidently named. For the CDR3, the sequence is CASSLLNDFNEQFF. The nucleotides read TGTGCCAGCAGCCTCCTAAACGACTTCAATGAGCAGTTCTTC.